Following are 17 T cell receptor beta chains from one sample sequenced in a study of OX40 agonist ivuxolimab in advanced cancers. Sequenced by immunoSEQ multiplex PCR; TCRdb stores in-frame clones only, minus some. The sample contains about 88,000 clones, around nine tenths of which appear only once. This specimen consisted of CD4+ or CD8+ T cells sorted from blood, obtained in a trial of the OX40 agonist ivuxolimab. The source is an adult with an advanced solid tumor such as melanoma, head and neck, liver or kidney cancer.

Here the CDR3 reads CASSAGTRADEQYF. The CDR3, as DNA: TGCGCCAGCAGCGCCGGGACTCGAGCCGACGAGCAGTACTTC. The chain carries TRBV5-1 and TRBJ2-7; D might be TRBD2 (6 bases). The CDR3 has 14 residues. V was shortened by 4 bases and J by 5 bases, with 16 bases between the two germline ends. Germline V CDR1 and CDR2: SGHRS, YFSETQ.

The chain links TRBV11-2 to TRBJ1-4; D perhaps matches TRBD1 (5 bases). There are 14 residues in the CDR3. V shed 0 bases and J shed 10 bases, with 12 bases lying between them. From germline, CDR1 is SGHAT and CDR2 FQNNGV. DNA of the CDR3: TGTGCCAGCAGCTTAGATGGGCAGGGTGGAAAACTGTTTTTT. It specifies CASSLDGQGGKLFF.

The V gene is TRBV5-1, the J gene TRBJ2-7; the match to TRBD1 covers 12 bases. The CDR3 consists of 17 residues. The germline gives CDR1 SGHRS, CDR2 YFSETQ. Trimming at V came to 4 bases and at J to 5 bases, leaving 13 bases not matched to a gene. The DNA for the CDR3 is TGCGCCAGCAGCCTTCTATTCCCGGGACAGGGGGCGAACGAGCAGTACTTC. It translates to CASSLLFPGQGANEQYF. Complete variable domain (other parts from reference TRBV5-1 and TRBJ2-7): KAGVTQTPRYLIKTRGQQVTLSCSPISGHRSVSWYQQTPGQGLQFLFEYFSETQRNKGNFPGRFSGRQFSNSRSEMNVSTLELGDSALYLCASSLLFPGQGANEQYFGPGTRLTVT.

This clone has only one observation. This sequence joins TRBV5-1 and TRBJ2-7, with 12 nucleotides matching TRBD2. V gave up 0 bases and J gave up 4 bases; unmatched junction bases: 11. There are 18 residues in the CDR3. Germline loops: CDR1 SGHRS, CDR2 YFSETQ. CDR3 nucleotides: TGCGCCAGCAGCTTGGGCAGACTAGCGGGAGAAACGGCGTACGAGCAGTACTTC. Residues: CASSLGRLAGETAYEQYF.

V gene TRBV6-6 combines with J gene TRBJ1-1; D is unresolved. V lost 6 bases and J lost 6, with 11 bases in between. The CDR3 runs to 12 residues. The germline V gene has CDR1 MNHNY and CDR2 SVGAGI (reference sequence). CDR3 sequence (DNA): TGTGCCAGCAGCCGCCGGGAAGCTGAAGCTTTCTTT. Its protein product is CASSRREAEAFF.

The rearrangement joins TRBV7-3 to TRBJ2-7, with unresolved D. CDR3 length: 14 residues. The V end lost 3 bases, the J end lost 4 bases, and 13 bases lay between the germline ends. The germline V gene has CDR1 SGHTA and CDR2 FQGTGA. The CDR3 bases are TGTGCCAGCAGCTTGGCTAGGGTGGGATACGAGCAGTACTTC. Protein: CASSLARVGYEQYF.

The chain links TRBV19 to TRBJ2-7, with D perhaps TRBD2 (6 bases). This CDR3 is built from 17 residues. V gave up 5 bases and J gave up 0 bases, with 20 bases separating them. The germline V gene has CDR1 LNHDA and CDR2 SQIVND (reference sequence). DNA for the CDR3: TGTGCCAGTAGTGCTGACCGGGACTTTCGTACCTCCTACGAGCAGTACTTC. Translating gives CASSADRDFRTSYEQYF.

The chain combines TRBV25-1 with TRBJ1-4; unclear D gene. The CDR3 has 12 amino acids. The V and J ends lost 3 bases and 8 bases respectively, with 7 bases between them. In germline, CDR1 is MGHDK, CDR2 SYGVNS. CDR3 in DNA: TGTGCCAGCAGTGACGAAGGGGAAAAACTGTTTTTT. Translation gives CASSDEGEKLFF.

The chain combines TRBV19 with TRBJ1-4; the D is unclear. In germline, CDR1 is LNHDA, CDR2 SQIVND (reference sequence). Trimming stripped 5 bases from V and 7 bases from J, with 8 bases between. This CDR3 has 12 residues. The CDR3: CASSEGVEKLFF. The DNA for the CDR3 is TGTGCCAGTAGTGAGGGCGTTGAAAAACTGTTTTTT.

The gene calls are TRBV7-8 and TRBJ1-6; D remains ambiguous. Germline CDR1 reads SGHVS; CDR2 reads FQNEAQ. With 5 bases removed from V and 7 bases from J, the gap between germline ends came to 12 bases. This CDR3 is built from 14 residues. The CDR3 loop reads CASSVVGVNSPLHF. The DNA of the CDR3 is TGTGCCAGCAGCGTCGTTGGGGTAAATTCACCCCTCCACTTT. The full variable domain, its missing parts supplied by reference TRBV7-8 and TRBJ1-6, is GAGVSQSPRYKVAKRGQDVALRCDPISGHVSLFWYQQALGQGPEFLTYFQNEAQLDKSGLPSDRFFAERPEGSVSTLKIQRTQQEDSAVYLCASSVVGVNSPLHFGNGTRLTVT.

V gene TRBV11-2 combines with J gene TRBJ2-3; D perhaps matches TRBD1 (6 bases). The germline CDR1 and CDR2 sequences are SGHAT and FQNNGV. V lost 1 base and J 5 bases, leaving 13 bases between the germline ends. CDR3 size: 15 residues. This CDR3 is CASSLVRTEGDTQYF. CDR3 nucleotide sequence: TGTGCCAGCAGCTTAGTGCGGACAGAGGGAGATACGCAGTATTTT. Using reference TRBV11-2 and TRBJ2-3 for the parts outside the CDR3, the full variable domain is EAGVAQSPRYKIIEKRQSVAFWCNPISGHATLYWYQQILGQGPKLLIQFQNNGVVDDSQLPKDRFSAERLKGVDSTLKIQPAKLEDSAVYLCASSLVRTEGDTQYFGPGTRLTVL.

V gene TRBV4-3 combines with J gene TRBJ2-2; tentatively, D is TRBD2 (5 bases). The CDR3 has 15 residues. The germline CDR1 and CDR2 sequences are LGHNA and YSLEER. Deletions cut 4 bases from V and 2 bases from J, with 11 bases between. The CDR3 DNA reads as TGCGCCAGCAGCCCCGAGGGCATCAACACCGGGGAGCTGTTTTTT. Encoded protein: CASSPEGINTGELFF.

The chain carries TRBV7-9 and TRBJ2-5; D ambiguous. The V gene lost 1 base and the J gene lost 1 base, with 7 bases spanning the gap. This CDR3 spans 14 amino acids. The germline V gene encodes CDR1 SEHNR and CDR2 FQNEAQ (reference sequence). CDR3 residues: CASSLGETQETQYF. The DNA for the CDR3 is TGTGCCAGCAGCTTAGGAGAGACCCAAGAGACCCAGTACTTC.

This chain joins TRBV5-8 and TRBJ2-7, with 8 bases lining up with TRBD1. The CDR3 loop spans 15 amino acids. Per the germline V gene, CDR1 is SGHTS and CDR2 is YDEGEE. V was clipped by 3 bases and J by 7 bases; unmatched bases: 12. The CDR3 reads CASSWGGQGRGEQYF. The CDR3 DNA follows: TGTGCCAGCAGCTGGGGCGGACAGGGACGGGGGGAGCAGTACTTC.

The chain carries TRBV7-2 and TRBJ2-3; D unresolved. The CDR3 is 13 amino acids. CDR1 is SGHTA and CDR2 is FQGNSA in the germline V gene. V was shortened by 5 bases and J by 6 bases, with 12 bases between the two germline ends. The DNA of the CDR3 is TGTGCCAGCAGCCTGGCGCGGCGCGATACGCAGTATTTT. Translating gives CASSLARRDTQYF.

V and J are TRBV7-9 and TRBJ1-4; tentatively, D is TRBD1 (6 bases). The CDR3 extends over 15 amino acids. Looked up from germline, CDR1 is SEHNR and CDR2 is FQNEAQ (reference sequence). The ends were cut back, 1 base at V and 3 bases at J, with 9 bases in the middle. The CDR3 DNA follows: TGTGCCAGCAGCTTAGGCGGGGGCCCTAATGAAAAACTGTTTTTT. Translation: CASSLGGGPNEKLFF.

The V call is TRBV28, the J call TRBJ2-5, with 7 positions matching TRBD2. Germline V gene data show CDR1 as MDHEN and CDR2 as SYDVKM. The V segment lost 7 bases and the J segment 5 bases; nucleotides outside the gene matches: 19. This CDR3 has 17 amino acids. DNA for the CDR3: TGTGCCAGCATCCTTGGTAGGGGCCGGGGGGTTTCGGAGACCCAGTACTTC. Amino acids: CASILGRGRGVSETQYF. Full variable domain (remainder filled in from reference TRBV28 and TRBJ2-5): DVKVTQSSRYLVKRTGEKVFLECVQDMDHENMFWYRQDPGLGLRLIYFSYDVKMKEKGDIPEGYSVSREKKERFSLILESASTNQTSMYLCASILGRGRGVSETQYFGPGTRLLVL.